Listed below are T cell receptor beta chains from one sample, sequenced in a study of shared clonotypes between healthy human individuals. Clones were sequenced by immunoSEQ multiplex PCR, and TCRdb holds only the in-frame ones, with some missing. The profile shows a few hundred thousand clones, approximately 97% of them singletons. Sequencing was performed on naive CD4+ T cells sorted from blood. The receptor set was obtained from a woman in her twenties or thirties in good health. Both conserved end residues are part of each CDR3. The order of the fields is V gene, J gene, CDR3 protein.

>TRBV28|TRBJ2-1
CASRGSGSNEQFF
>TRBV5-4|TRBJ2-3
CASSLTGLPSDTQYF
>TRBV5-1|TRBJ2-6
CASSLGQGTTGANVLTF
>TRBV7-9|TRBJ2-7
CASSLRAGAYEQYF
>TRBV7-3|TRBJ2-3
CASSLSGQATDTQYF
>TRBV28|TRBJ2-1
CASSVPPPGTGKGGEQFF
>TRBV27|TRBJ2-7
CASSTPRGQGSYEQYF
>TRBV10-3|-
CAISEPTWGGNHEQYF
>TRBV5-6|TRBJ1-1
CASSLALGALTEAFF
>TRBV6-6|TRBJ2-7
CASTWGLAGVEQYF
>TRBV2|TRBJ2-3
CASRLAGGTDTQYF
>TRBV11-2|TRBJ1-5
CASSTDRTGQGPQHF
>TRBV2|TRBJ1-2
CASSEMTGGSF
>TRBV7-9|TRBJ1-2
CASCRDNNYGYTF
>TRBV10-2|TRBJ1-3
CASSEQGASSGNTIYF
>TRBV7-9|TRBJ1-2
CASSFGQGHYGYTF
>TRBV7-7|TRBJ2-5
CASSKTGGPETQYF
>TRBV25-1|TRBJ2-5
CASSESRMSKTQYF
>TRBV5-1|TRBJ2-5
CASSFFTGGETQYF
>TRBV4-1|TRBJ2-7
CASSHWTSGNYEQYF
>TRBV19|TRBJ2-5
CASSQGGSQETQYF
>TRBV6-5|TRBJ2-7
CASSYAGRGMEQYF
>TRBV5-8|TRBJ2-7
CASTDRTALYEQYF
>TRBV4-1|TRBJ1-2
CASSYLQKTGPYGYTF
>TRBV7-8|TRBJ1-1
CASTKGQVNTEAFF
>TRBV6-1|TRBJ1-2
CASNREIPSGGYTF
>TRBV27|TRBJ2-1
CASSSGVAGGRGNEQFF
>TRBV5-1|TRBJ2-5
CASSPGLAGGLETQYF
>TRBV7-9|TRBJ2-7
CASSLASGEQYF
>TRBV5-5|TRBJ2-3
CASQLGLRTDTQYF
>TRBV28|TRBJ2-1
CASTRSGWSSYNEQFF
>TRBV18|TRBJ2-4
CASSPPNNIQYF
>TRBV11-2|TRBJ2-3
CASSLVADTQYF
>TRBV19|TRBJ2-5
CASRVSGRTETQYF
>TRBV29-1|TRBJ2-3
CSVRGGAESTDTQYF
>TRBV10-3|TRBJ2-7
CAISERPSHEQYF
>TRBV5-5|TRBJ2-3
CASSLASDTQYF
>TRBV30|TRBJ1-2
CAWSGIGGYTF
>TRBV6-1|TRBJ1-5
CASSEAGAGDQPQHF